What follows are 31 T cell receptor beta chains derived from one specimen sequenced in a study of PD-1 blockade in classical Hodgkin lymphoma. Described time point: newly diagnosed, previously untreated cHL patient sample. Produced via immunoSEQ multiplex PCR; TCRdb's table is partial and in-frame only. The table has 15,000 or so clones, roughly 86% seen once. Sample: peripheral blood mononuclear cells (PBMCs). The receptors shown here come from a human donor with classical Hodgkin lymphoma.

This sequence joins TRBV15 and TRBJ1-4; possible D gene TRBD1, 5 bases. This CDR3 contains 13 residues. Per the germline V gene, CDR1 is LNHNV and CDR2 is YYDKDF (reference sequence). V shed 7 bases and J shed 6 bases, with 12 bases lying between them. CDR3: CATKGGEDEKLFF. DNA of the CDR3: TGTGCCACCAAGGGAGGGGAGGATGAAAAACTGTTTTTT.

In this sample, this clone turned up a few times. This chain joins TRBV7-2 and TRBJ2-5; D is possibly TRBD2 (5 bases). The CDR3 is 16 residues long. CDR1 SGHTA and CDR2 FQGNSA come from the germline V gene. Trimming removed 2 bases at V and 2 bases at J, with 15 bases between. The CDR3 DNA reads as TGTGCCAGCAGCTTATCTGCAACTAGAGGACAAGAGACCCAGTACTTC. It codes for CASSLSATRGQETQYF.

The chain is built from TRBV5-3 and TRBJ2-1; unclear D gene. TRBV5-3 is reported as an ORF; its role is uncertain. With 0 bases removed from V and 3 bases from J, the gap between germline ends came to 13 bases. CDR3 size: 16 residues. The CDR3 loop reads CARSLGTHSGYNEQFF. In DNA, the CDR3 is TGTGCCAGAAGCTTGGGTACTCATTCAGGCTACAATGAGCAGTTCTTC.

This clone was recorded once. V is TRBV5-4 and J is TRBJ2-1, with no clear D. The CDR3 totals 12 residues. Germline CDR1 reads SGHNT; CDR2 reads YYREEE (reference sequence). Trimming cost V 0 bases and J 5 bases, with 3 bases left between them. The CDR3 loop is CASSLGNNEQFF. CDR3 sequence (DNA): TGTGCCAGCAGCTTGGGAAACAATGAGCAGTTCTTC.

The chain uses TRBV5-1 and TRBJ2-7; D not certain. Trimming removed 5 bases at V and 3 bases at J, with 12 bases between. The CDR3 covers 13 residues. The germline V gene has CDR1 SGHRS and CDR2 YFSETQ. In DNA form, the CDR3 reads TGCGCCAGCAGATGGGCGGAGCACTACGAGCAGTACTTC. Translating it yields CASRWAEHYEQYF.

This clone was recorded a few times. The chain carries TRBV9 and TRBJ2-3; 7 bases line up with TRBD2. The CDR3 extends over 15 amino acids. Trimming at V came to 0 bases and at J to 4 bases, leaving 5 bases not matched to a gene. Germline-derived CDR1 and CDR2 are SGDLS and YYNGEE. The CDR3 nucleotides read TGTGCCAGCAGCGTAGGTGGCGGGAGCGCAGATACGCAGTATTTT. It codes for CASSVGGGSADTQYF.

The gene calls are TRBV5-1 and TRBJ2-1; the match to TRBD2 covers 10 bases. In germline, CDR1 is SGHRS, CDR2 YFSETQ. V trimming: 0 bases; J trimming: 8 bases; junction bases outside the gene matches: 11. The length of the CDR3 is 17 residues. The CDR3 reads CASSLESSGRRAYEQFF. The CDR3 region has the DNA TGCGCCAGCAGCTTGGAATCTAGCGGGAGACGTGCCTATGAGCAGTTCTTC.

The chain recombines TRBV5-6 with TRBJ2-6; D unclear. Trimming pared 1 base from V and 2 bases from J, leaving 13 bases between. CDR1 is SGHDT, CDR2 YYEEEE, per germline. The CDR3 covers 17 residues. As DNA, the CDR3 is TGTGCCAGCAGCTTGTTAGTCGGAGTAGCTGGGGCCAACGTCCTGACTTTC. This codes for CASSLLVGVAGANVLTF.

There are a few counts of this clone. The chain uses TRBV6-6 and TRBJ1-1; no firm D call. This CDR3 comprises 11 residues. V lost 5 bases and J 2 bases, leaving 3 bases between the germline ends. Germline CDR1 and CDR2: MNHNY and SVGAGI (reference sequence). CDR3 DNA sequence: TGTGCCAGCAGTCCAAACACTGAAGCTTTCTTT. This sequence encodes CASSPNTEAFF.

The J gene is TRBJ2-3, the V gene TRBV27, with a weak D call TRBD2 (6 bases). The CDR3 consists of 14 residues. V dropped 5 bases and J dropped 6 bases, with 15 bases sitting between them. CDR1 and CDR2 from the germline V gene are MNHEY and SMNVEV (reference sequence). The CDR3 spells CASSTRAGGDTQYF. DNA for the CDR3: TGTGCCAGCAGTACACGGGCTGGGGGGGATACGCAGTATTTT.

On this clone: In the same sample, other DNA sequences code for this CDR3. The chain employs TRBV6-1 and TRBJ1-5; D unresolved. Deletions cut 6 bases from V and 0 bases from J, with 9 bases between. This CDR3 comprises 14 residues. The germline V gene encodes CDR1 MNHNS and CDR2 SASEGT. The CDR3 coding sequence is TGTGCCAGCAGACCATGGATTAGCAATCAGCCCCAGCATTTT. This codes for CASRPWISNQPQHF.

The table lists this clone with a few counts. CDR3 DNA: TGTGCCAGTAGTCCACCGGTGAGTAACACTGAAGCTTTCTTT. Its translation is CASSPPVSNTEAFF. This chain uses TRBV19 with TRBJ1-1; D not resolved. The CDR3 runs 14 residues. Germline values: CDR1 LNHDA, CDR2 SQIVND (reference sequence). V lost 5 bases, J lost 2 bases, and 12 bases lay in between.

CDR3 region: CASSLSSSGDRALSNYGYTF. CDR3 nucleotides: TGTGCCAGCAGCTTAAGTTCATCCGGGGACAGGGCGCTGTCTAACTATGGCTACACCTTC. V is TRBV7-6 and J is TRBJ1-2; TRBD1 matches at 9 bases. Trimming took 2 bases from V and 0 from J; bases not matched to a gene: 16. The CDR3 consists of 20 residues. Germline V gives CDR1 SGHVS, CDR2 FNYEAQ.

Worth noting for this clone: Distinct nucleotide sequences in the sample also encode this CDR3. DNA for the CDR3: TGTGCCAGCTCACCATCGGACACTCGTGGCTACACCTTC. Its protein is CASSPSDTRGYTF. The chain links TRBV18 to TRBJ1-2, with D possibly matching TRBD1 (5 bases). V dropped 2 bases and J dropped 7 bases, with 11 bases sitting between them. CDR3 length equals 13 residues. CDR1 and CDR2 from the germline V gene are KGHSH and LQKENI. Looking up the rest from reference TRBV18 and TRBJ1-2 gives the full variable domain: NAGVMQNPRHLVRRRGQEARLRCSPMKGHSHVYWYRQLPEEGLKFMVYLQKENIIDESGMPKERFSAEFPKEGPSILRIQQVVRGDSAAYFCASSPSDTRGYTFGSGTRLTVV.

The chain recombines TRBV5-4 with TRBJ2-6; no clear D. V was cut by 3 bases and J by 6 bases, with 7 bases left in between. The CDR3 has 13 residues. Germline V gene lookup returns CDR1 SGHNT and CDR2 YYREEE (reference sequence). CDR3 sequence (DNA): TGTGCCAGCAGCTCAGGAGAGGCCAACGTCCTGACTTTC. It codes for CASSSGEANVLTF.

The V call is TRBV5-1, the J call TRBJ2-2; possibly TRBD2 for D (5 bases). Trimming stripped 0 bases from V and 5 bases from J, with 8 bases between. There are 14 residues in the CDR3. Germline assignment: CDR1 SGHRS and CDR2 YFSETQ. The CDR3 DNA reads TGCGCCAGCAGCTTGGTTCGGGGAACCGGGGAGCTGTTTTTT. This sequence encodes CASSLVRGTGELFF.

This clone appeared a few times. J is TRBJ1-1 and V is TRBV25-1, with no clear D. V was shortened by 5 bases and J by 1 base, with 11 bases between the two germline ends. Germline CDR1 MGHDK, CDR2 SYGVNS. The CDR3 sequence is 14 residues long. The CDR3 DNA is TGTGCCAGCAGTCACCGGGCGGCGAACACTGAAGCTTTCTTT. It encodes CASSHRAANTEAFF.

The chain couples TRBV19 to TRBJ1-1, with no clear D. Trimming took off 3 bases at V and 0 bases at J, with 11 bases between the two ends. The CDR3 has 15 amino acids. The germline gives CDR1 LNHDA, CDR2 SQIVND (reference sequence). The CDR3 coding sequence is TGTGCCAGTAGTATGAGCCCCGGCTTGAACACTGAAGCTTTCTTT. This encodes CASSMSPGLNTEAFF.

CDR3 region: CASSPAGRGHSTEAFF. In DNA, the CDR3 is TGTGCCAGCAGCCCCGCCGGCAGGGGGCACAGCACTGAAGCTTTCTTT. The genes are TRBV5-6 and TRBJ1-1, with TRBD1 matching 8 bases. CDR3 size: 16 residues. CDR1 is SGHDT and CDR2 is YYEEEE in the germline V gene. V shed 4 bases, J shed 4 bases, and the junction held 12 bases outside the gene matches.

This chain connects TRBV25-1 to TRBJ1-1, with TRBD1 identical over 7 bases. The CDR3 has 15 amino acids. Germline V gene sequence: CDR1 MGHDK, CDR2 SYGVNS. V dropped 5 bases and J dropped 7; count of bases not matched to a gene: 13. CDR3 loop: CASSLVHGTVGEAFF. CDR3 sequence (DNA): TGTGCCAGCAGTCTAGTACACGGGACAGTCGGTGAAGCTTTCTTT.

The chain links TRBV14 to TRBJ2-7, with D possibly TRBD2 on 5 matching bases. Germline CDR1 reads SGHDN; CDR2 reads FVKESK. The CDR3 covers 17 residues. Trimming took 1 base from V and 5 from J, leaving 21 bases between them. In DNA, the CDR3 is TGTGCCAGCAGCCAAGGAAAAATGGCGGGCATTCCTGACGAGCAGTACTTC. Protein: CASSQGKMAGIPDEQYF.

The chain recombines TRBV11-1 with TRBJ2-7; 7 positions agree with TRBD2. CDR1 SGHAT and CDR2 FQDESV come from the germline V gene (reference sequence). This CDR3 region has 13 residues. Trimming at V came to 1 base and at J to 6 bases, leaving 3 bases not matched to a gene. The CDR3 loop reads CASSLEGGTEQYF. The CDR3 DNA is TGTGCCAGCAGCTTAGAGGGAGGGACCGAGCAGTACTTC.

This chain uses TRBV5-4 with TRBJ2-5; 8 positions agree with TRBD1. Trimming at V came to 0 bases and at J to 5 bases, leaving 9 bases not matched to a gene. Germline V gives CDR1 SGHNT, CDR2 YYREEE (reference sequence). This CDR3 is built from 16 residues. The CDR3 sequence is CASSLVQGAGGETQYF. The CDR3 nucleotides are TGTGCCAGCAGCTTGGTCCAGGGGGCAGGTGGGGAGACCCAGTACTTC. The complete variable domain, with remaining parts taken from reference TRBV5-4 and TRBJ2-5, reads ETGVTQSPTHLIKTRGQQVTLRCSSQSGHNTVSWYQQALGQGPQFIFQYYREEENGRGNFPPRFSGLQFPNYSSELNVNALELDDSALYLCASSLVQGAGGETQYFGPGTRLLVL.

The rearrangement joins TRBV7-2 to TRBJ2-3; TRBD2 aligns across 12 bases. V dropped 3 bases and J dropped 5; count of bases not matched to a gene: 0. Germline assignment: CDR1 SGHTA and CDR2 FQGNSA. The CDR3 is 14 residues long. Here the CDR3 reads CASSLGLAGDTQYF. Here the CDR3 DNA reads TGTGCCAGCAGCTTGGGACTAGCGGGAGATACGCAGTATTTT.

As to this clone: This CDR3 is also generated by other DNA sequences in the sample. The V call is TRBV28, the J call TRBJ2-5; unclear D gene. Trimming took 5 bases from V and 5 from J, leaving 3 bases between them. CDR1 and CDR2 from the germline V gene are MDHEN and SYDVKM. This CDR3 has 10 amino acids. The CDR3 protein is CASSRETQYF. For the CDR3, the DNA is TGTGCCAGCAGTCGGGAGACCCAGTACTTC.

V and J are TRBV28 and TRBJ1-4; 7 bases map to TRBD1. V shed 7 bases and J 7 bases; nucleotides not matched to a gene: 9. The CDR3 is 14 amino acids. Germline V lookup: CDR1 MDHEN, CDR2 SYDVKM. CDR3 nucleotide sequence: TGTGCCAGCACGTCCGAGACAGGGCGTGAAAAACTGTTTTTT. Its translation: CASTSETGREKLFF.

The chain is built from TRBV6-5 and TRBJ2-7; D is possibly TRBD2 (5 bases). The CDR3 spans 15 residues. Trimming took off 6 bases at V and 6 bases at J, with 21 bases between the two ends. Per germline, CDR1 MNHEY and CDR2 SVGAGI. The CDR3: CASSDPSAGFSEQYF. DNA for the CDR3: TGTGCCAGCAGCGACCCTAGTGCGGGTTTCAGCGAGCAGTACTTC.

This chain links TRBV7-9 with TRBJ1-2; D is ambiguous. V dropped 5 bases and J dropped 4 bases, with 11 bases sitting between them. Germline loops: CDR1 SEHNR, CDR2 FQNEAQ (reference sequence). The CDR3 totals 13 residues. CDR3 loop: CASSPVISYGYTF. The CDR3 nucleotides read TGTGCCAGCAGCCCGGTTATTTCCTATGGCTACACCTTC.

V usage is TRBV11-1 and J usage is TRBJ1-1; D is uncertain. This CDR3 is 16 amino acids long. The V gene's germline CDR1 is SGHAT and CDR2 FQDESV (reference sequence). Trimming stripped 1 base from V and 2 bases from J, with 14 bases between. CDR3 bases: TGTGCCAGCAGCTTAGGGGCTAGGGCAGTCAACACTGAAGCTTTCTTT. As protein: CASSLGARAVNTEAFF.

The chain links TRBV9 to TRBJ1-3; a possible D gene is TRBD1 (5 bases). Germline lookup yields CDR1 SGDLS and CDR2 YYNGEE. This CDR3 spans 16 amino acids. V was pared by 0 bases and J by 2 bases, with 12 bases between. The CDR3 here is CASSVGAGTPGNTIYF. The CDR3 coding sequence is TGTGCCAGCAGCGTAGGGGCAGGGACCCCTGGAAACACCATATATTTT.

The chain has TRBV28 and TRBJ2-7; maybe TRBD1 (5 bases). This CDR3 is 15 amino acids long. Germline V gives CDR1 MDHEN, CDR2 SYDVKM. Trimming left V 5 bases short and J 3 bases short, with 17 bases between. As DNA, the CDR3 is TGTGCCAGCAGTACCCCTCAGGGCCACCACTACGAGCAGTACTTC. Its protein product is CASSTPQGHHYEQYF.